This T cell receptor beta chain was sequenced during a study of T-cell reconstitution after alpha-beta-depleted transplantation in children. The study, taken as a whole, reports: As was reported, about two months after transplant, alpha-beta T cells came from several hundred expanded graft clones. TCRbeta diversity was high at day 60 in some patients (a result of surviving recipient T cells and thymic progenitors). Once a year had passed after transplant, T-cell counts and diversity came mostly from newly produced T cells.

About this clonotype: Antigen specificity is unknown.

Preparation of the TCRbeta library was carried out with unique molecular identifiers. MiXCR was run by TCRdb on the PCR reads, yielding one entry per CDR3 protein. Among fewer than 1 million distinct CDR3 sequences listed, under 20% were seen once. The clonotype was recovered from a male patient aged 5 to 17 who had a stem cell transplant for acute lymphoblastic leukemia, so the T cells may come from the graft donor. The sequences come from PBMCs, mostly from graft donor cells, collected 360 days after TCRalphabeta/CD19-depleted stem cell transplant.

CDR3 amino acids: CASSISAGIAYNEQFF. The CDR3 DNA reads as TGCGCCAGCAGCATTTCAGCGGGGATTGCCTACAATGAGCAGTTCTTC. J is TRBJ2-1 and V is TRBV5-1, with TRBD2 identical over 7 bases. Germline assignment: CDR1 SGHRS and CDR2 YFSETQ. Trimming cost V 4 bases and J 2 bases; bases outside gene matches: 9. The CDR3 extends over 16 amino acids. Together with reference TRBV5-1 and TRBJ2-1, the CDR3 gives the full variable domain: KAGVTQTPRYLIKTRGQQVTLSCSPISGHRSVSWYQQTPGQGLQFLFEYFSETQRNKGNFPGRFSGRQFSNSRSEMNVSTLELGDSALYLCASSISAGIAYNEQFFGPGTRLTVL.